These 10 T cell receptor beta chains were sequenced from one sample in a study of blood T cell repertoires in COVID-19. Assay: immunoSEQ multiplex PCR; the TCRdb copy retains only in-frame clones and omits some. The sample shows under 250,000 clones, roughly four fifths of them seen only once. The sequenced material came from PBMCs or T cells enriched from blood (not recorded which). The source is a woman aged 60-70 years who had recovered from COVID-19.

In its sample, this clone was seen a few times. This CDR3 is also generated by other DNA sequences in the sample. The chain links TRBV27 to TRBJ1-1; 8 nucleotides line up with TRBD1. V trimming: 5 bases; J trimming: 5 bases; junction bases outside the gene matches: 7. This CDR3 comprises 14 residues. Per the germline V gene, CDR1 is MNHEY and CDR2 is SMNVEV (reference sequence). CDR3 nucleotide sequence: TGTGCCAGCAGTACACGGACAGGGAATACTGAAGCTTTCTTT. Its translation: CASSTRTGNTEAFF.

The chain joins TRBV14 to TRBJ1-5, with a possible D match to TRBD1 (5 bases). Trimming took off 4 bases at V and 6 bases at J, with 10 bases between the two ends. The CDR3 sequence is 13 residues long. Germline lookup yields CDR1 SGHDN and CDR2 FVKESK. Written as DNA, the CDR3 is TGTGCCAGCAGCCCGCAGGGTATTCAGCCCCAGCATTTT. Translated: CASSPQGIQPQHF.

V usage is TRBV5-5 and J usage is TRBJ2-7, with TRBD2 matching 7 bases. The CDR3 covers 15 residues. Germline V gene sequence: CDR1 SGHKS, CDR2 YYEKEE (reference sequence). V lost 0 bases, J lost 4 bases, and 7 bases stayed unmatched. CDR3 sequence reads: CASSLEGGRGYEQYF. For the CDR3, the DNA is TGTGCCAGCAGCTTGGAGGGAGGGCGTGGGTACGAGCAGTACTTC.

The chain has TRBV2 and TRBJ2-5, with TRBD2 matching over 8 bases. Germline CDR1 and CDR2: SNHLY and FYNNEI. The V and J ends lost 3 bases and 2 bases, in that order; junction bases with no gene match: 5. The CDR3 is made up of 15 amino acids. CDR3 in DNA: TGTGCCAGCAGTGAGGTACTAGCGGCTCAAGAGACCCAGTACTTC. It yields the protein CASSEVLAAQETQYF.

V gene TRBV19 combines with J gene TRBJ2-5; D is possibly TRBD1 (5 bases). The germline CDR1 and CDR2 sequences are LNHDA and SQIVND (reference sequence). This CDR3 region has 14 residues. V lost 1 base and J lost 3, with 9 bases in between. The DNA for the CDR3 is TGTGCCAGTAGTATAGGACAGACCGAAGAGACCCAGTACTTC. Amino acids: CASSIGQTEETQYF.

The rearrangement uses TRBV7-2 and TRBJ1-6, with 7 bases aligning to TRBD1. The germline V gene encodes CDR1 SGHTA and CDR2 FQGNSA. The CDR3 has 15 residues. Unmatched junction bases numbered 4, after V lost 1 base and J lost 7 bases. This CDR3 is CASSLGDRKNSPLHF. In DNA form, the CDR3 reads TGTGCCAGCAGCTTAGGGGACAGAAAAAATTCACCCCTCCACTTT.

CDR3 sequence (DNA): TGTGCCAGCAGGGGGGGGCGGGGCTGGCAGCCCCAGCATTTT. It encodes CASRGGRGWQPQHF. The chain uses TRBV6-5 and TRBJ1-5; D possibly corresponds to TRBD1 (6 bases). The CDR3 spans 14 residues. Germline values: CDR1 MNHEY, CDR2 SVGAGI. Trimming took 6 bases from V and 7 from J, leaving 16 bases between them.

The J gene is TRBJ2-5, the V gene TRBV19, with D possibly TRBD2 on 6 matching bases. CDR1 LNHDA and CDR2 SQIVND come from the germline V gene (reference sequence). The CDR3 runs 15 residues. V lost 10 bases to trimming and J lost 9 bases, with 27 bases between them. CDR3 loop: CATLKGGGVSGPQYF. CDR3 nucleotide sequence: TGTGCCACCCTAAAAGGCGGCGGGGTGTCTGGACCCCAGTACTTC.

The V gene is TRBV2, the J gene TRBJ1-2; a possible D gene is TRBD1 (5 bases). The CDR3 runs 12 residues. Trimming cost V 5 bases and J 7 bases, with 11 bases left between them. The germline V gene encodes CDR1 SNHLY and CDR2 FYNNEI. CDR3: CASSNSRVGYTF. The CDR3 DNA follows: TGTGCCAGCAGTAATTCCAGGGTTGGCTACACCTTC. Full variable domain (outside the CDR3, taken from reference TRBV2 and TRBJ1-2): EPEVTQTPSHQVTQMGQEVILRCVPISNHLYFYWYRQILGQKVEFLVSFYNNEISEKSEIFDDQFSVERPDGSNFTLKIRSTKLEDSAMYFCASSNSRVGYTFGSGTRLTVV.

DNA of the CDR3: TGTGCCAGCAGCCGGGACAGGGAGAGGACTTCACCCCTCCACTTT. The encoded protein is CASSRDRERTSPLHF. The J gene is TRBJ1-6, the V gene TRBV5-4; 9 bases fit TRBD1. This CDR3 contains 15 residues. V dropped 4 bases and J dropped 9; count of bases not matched to a gene: 8. Germline loops: CDR1 SGHNT, CDR2 YYREEE (reference sequence).